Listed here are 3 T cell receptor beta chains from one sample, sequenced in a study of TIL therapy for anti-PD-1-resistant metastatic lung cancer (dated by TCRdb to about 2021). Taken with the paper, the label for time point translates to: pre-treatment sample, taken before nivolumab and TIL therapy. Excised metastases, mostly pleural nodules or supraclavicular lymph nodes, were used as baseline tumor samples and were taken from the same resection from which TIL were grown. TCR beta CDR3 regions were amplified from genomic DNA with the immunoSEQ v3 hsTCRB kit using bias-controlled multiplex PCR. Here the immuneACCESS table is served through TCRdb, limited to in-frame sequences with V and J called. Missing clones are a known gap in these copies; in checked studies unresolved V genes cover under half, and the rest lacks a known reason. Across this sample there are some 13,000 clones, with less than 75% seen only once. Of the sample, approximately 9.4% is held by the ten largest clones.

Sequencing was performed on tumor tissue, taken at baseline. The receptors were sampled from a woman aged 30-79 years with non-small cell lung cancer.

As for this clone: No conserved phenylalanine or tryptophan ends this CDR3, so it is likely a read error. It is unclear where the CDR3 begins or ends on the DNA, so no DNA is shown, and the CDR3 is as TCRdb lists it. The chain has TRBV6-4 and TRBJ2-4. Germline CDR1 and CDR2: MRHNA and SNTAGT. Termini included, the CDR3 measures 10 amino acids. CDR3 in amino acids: CASNPWTACK.

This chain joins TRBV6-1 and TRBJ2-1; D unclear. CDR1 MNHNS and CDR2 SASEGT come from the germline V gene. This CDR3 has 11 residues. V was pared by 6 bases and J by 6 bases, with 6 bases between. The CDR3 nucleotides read TGTGCCAGCAGGGATTTCAATGAGCAGTTCTTC. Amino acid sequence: CASRDFNEQFF.

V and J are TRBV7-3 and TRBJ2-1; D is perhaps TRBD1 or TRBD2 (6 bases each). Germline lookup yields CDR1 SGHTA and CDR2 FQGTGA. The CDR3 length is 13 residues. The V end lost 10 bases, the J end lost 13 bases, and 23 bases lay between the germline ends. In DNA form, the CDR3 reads TGTGCCACCGTCGGCCCCGGGGGCGATCTACAGTTCTTC. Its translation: CATVGPGGDLQFF.